The text below deals with one TCR beta chain. What it binds is not known. The sample is drawn from a study of T cells after yellow fever vaccination. Turning to the study itself: With SMART-Seq v4 Ultra Low Input, the fractions containing low cell numbers were prepared.

Synthesis of TCR cDNA relied on 5'RACE template switching, which attached a universal primer site and UMIs. TCRdb fed the 5' RACE reads into MiXCR, producing one record per CDR3 protein. The sample lists more than 450,000 distinct CDR3 sequences; about a fifth were seen once. Trimming stripped 1 base from V and 5 bases from J, with 11 bases between. Germline V gene data show CDR1 as LGHNA and CDR2 as YSLEER. CDR3 length: 14 residues. Study-wide points: Clonotypes appearing in both CD4 and CD8 compartments existed, and their share was small.

V usage is TRBV4-3 and J usage is TRBJ2-5; the D gene could be TRBD1 or TRBD2 (5 bases each). This specimen was PBMCs, taken about 20 days after the first yellow fever vaccination. The source of this sequence is a young man who received the YFV17D yellow fever vaccine. DNA for the CDR3: TGCGCCAGCAGCCAAGCGAGGGGCCGGGAGACCCAGTACTTC. Amino acid sequence: CASSQARGRETQYF.